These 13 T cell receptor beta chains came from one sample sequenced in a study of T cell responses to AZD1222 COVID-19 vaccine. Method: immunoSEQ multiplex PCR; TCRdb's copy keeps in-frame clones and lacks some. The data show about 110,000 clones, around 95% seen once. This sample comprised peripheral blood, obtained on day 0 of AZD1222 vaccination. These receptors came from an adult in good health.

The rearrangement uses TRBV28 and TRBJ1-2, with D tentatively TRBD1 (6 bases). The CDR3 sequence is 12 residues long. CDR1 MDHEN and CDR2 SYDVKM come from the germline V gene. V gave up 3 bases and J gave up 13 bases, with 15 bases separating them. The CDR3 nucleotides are TGTGCCAGCAGTTTGGTTAGGGGGTACTCCACCTTC. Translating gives CASSLVRGYSTF.

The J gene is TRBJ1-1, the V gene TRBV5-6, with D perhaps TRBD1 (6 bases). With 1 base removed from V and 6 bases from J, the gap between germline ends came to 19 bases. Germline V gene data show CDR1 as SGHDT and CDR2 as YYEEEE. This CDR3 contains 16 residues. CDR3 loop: CASSLYVLAQGPEAFF. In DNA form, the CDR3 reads TGTGCCAGCAGCTTGTATGTTCTGGCCCAGGGGCCTGAAGCTTTCTTT.

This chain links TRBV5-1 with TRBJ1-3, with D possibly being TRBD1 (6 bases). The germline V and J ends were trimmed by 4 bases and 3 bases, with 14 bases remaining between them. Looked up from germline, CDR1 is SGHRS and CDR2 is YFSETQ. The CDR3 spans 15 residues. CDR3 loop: CASSPDSASGNTIYF. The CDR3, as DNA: TGCGCCAGCAGCCCGGACAGTGCCAGTGGAAACACCATATATTTT. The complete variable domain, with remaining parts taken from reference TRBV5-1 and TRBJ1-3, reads KAGVTQTPRYLIKTRGQQVTLSCSPISGHRSVSWYQQTPGQGLQFLFEYFSETQRNKGNFPGRFSGRQFSNSRSEMNVSTLELGDSALYLCASSPDSASGNTIYFGEGSWLTVV.

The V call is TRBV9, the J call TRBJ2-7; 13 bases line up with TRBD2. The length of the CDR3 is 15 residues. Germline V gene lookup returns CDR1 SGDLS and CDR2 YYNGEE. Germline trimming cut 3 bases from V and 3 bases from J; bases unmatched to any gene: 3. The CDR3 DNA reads TGTGCCAGCAGCGCGGGACTAGCGGGATTCTACGAGCAGTACTTC. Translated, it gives CASSAGLAGFYEQYF.

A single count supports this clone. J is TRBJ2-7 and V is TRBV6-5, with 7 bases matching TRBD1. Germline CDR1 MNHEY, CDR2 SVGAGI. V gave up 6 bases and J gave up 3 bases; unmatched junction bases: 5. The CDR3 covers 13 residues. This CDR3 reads CASSPGQIYEQYF. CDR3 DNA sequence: TGTGCCAGCAGCCCGGGACAGATCTACGAGCAGTACTTC.

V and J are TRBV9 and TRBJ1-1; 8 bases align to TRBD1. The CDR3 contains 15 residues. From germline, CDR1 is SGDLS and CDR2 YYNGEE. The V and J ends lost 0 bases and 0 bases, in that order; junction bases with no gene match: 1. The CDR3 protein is CASSVEQGVNTEAFF. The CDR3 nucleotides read TGTGCCAGCAGCGTAGAACAGGGGGTGAACACTGAAGCTTTCTTT.

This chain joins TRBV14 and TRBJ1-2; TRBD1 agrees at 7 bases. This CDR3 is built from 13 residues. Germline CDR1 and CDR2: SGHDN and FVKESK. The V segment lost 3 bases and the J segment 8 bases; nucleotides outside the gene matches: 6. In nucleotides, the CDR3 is TGTGCCAGCAGCCAGCTACAGGGGTACGGCTACACCTTC. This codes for CASSQLQGYGYTF.

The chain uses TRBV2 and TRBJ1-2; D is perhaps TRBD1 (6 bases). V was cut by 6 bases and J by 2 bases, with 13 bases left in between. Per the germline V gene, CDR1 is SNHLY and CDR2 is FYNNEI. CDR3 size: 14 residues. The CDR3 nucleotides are TGTGCCAGCAGAAAGGAACAGGGCAACTATGGCTACACCTTC. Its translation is CASRKEQGNYGYTF.

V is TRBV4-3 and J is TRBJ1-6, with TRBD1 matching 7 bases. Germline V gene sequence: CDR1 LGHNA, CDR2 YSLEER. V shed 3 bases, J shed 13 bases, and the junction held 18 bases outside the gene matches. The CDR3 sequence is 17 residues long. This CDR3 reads CASSHTGRWDSPSPLHF. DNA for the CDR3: TGCGCCAGCAGCCACACAGGGCGGTGGGACAGTCCCTCGCCCCTCCACTTT.

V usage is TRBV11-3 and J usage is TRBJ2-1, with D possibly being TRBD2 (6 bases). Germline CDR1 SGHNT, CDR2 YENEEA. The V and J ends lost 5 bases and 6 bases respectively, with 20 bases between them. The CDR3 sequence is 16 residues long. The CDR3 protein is CASSPGSGRKVNEQFF. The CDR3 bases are TGTGCCAGCAGCCCGGGTAGCGGACGAAAGGTCAATGAGCAGTTCTTC.

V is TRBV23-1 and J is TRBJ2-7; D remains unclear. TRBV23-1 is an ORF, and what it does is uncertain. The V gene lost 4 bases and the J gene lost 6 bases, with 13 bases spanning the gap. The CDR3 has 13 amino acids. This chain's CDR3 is CASSPYTSPEQYF. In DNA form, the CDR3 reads TGCGCCAGCAGTCCGTACACCTCGCCCGAGCAGTACTTC.

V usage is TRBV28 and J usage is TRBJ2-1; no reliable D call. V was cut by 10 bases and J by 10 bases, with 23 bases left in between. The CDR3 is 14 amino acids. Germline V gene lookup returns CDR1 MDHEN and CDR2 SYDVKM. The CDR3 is CAILHLHDHTEQFF. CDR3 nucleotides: TGTGCCATCCTACACCTTCACGACCATACCGAGCAGTTCTTC.

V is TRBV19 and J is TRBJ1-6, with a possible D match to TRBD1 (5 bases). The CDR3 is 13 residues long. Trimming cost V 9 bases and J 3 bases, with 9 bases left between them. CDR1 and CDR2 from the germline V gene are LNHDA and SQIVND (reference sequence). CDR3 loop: CASREIYNSPLHF. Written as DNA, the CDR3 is TGTGCCAGCAGGGAAATCTATAATTCACCCCTCCACTTT.